These 12 T cell receptor beta chains share one sample of origin, sequenced in a study of T cell responses to AZD1222 COVID-19 vaccine. Some clones are missing from TCRdb's copy, which holds only in-frame ones; the method was immunoSEQ multiplex PCR. Of 150,000 to 200,000 clones listed, 85% to 95% were seen once; the top ten hold approximately 0.98%. The sequencing here drew on peripheral blood, taken 28 days after the second dose of the MenACWY control vaccine. The origin of the receptors is an adult who received the MenACWY meningococcal vaccine as a control.

The CDR3 sequence: CASSLSGGPANTQYF. The CDR3 DNA is TGTGCCAGCAGCCTATCGGGGGGGCCCGCGAATACGCAGTATTTT. The chain has TRBV7-9 and TRBJ2-3; 8 bases align to TRBD2. This CDR3 contains 15 residues. V dropped 5 bases and J dropped 7; count of bases not matched to a gene: 11. Looked up from germline, CDR1 is SEHNR and CDR2 is FQNEAQ (reference sequence). Based on the CDR3 plus reference TRBV7-9 and TRBJ2-3, the full variable domain is DTGVSQNPRHKITKRGQNVTFRCDPISEHNRLYWYRQTLGQGPEFLTYFQNEAQLEKSRLLSDRFSAERPKGSFSTLEIQRTEQGDSAMYLCASSLSGGPANTQYFGPGTRLTVL.

The rearrangement links TRBV11-2 to TRBJ1-2, with D perhaps matching TRBD1 (5 bases). Per the germline V gene, CDR1 is SGHAT and CDR2 is FQNNGV. V lost 5 bases and J 2 bases, leaving 15 bases between the germline ends. The CDR3 loop spans 15 amino acids. CDR3 residues: CASSPGTGRNYGYTF. The DNA of the CDR3 is TGTGCCAGCAGCCCAGGGACGGGGAGAAACTATGGCTACACCTTC.

The chain links TRBV19 to TRBJ2-3, with D unresolved. In germline, CDR1 is LNHDA, CDR2 SQIVND (reference sequence). V lost 5 bases to trimming and J lost 0 bases, with 6 bases between them. The CDR3 extends over 13 amino acids. The CDR3: CASSSESTDTQYF. CDR3 coding DNA: TGTGCCAGTAGTTCGGAAAGCACAGATACGCAGTATTTT.

This clone was seen a single time. The chain carries TRBV7-9 and TRBJ1-1; TRBD1 matches at 7 bases. From germline, CDR1 is SEHNR and CDR2 FQNEAQ (reference sequence). This CDR3 is 14 amino acids long. V lost 1 base, J lost 1 base, and 0 bases stayed unmatched. CDR3 loop: CASSLGTGNTEAFF. The CDR3 DNA reads as TGTGCCAGCAGCTTAGGGACAGGGAACACTGAAGCTTTCTTT.

This chain joins TRBV7-2 and TRBJ2-7; 7 nucleotides match TRBD1. The V segment lost 3 bases and the J segment 6 bases; nucleotides outside the gene matches: 5. The V gene's germline CDR1 is SGHTA and CDR2 FQGNSA. The CDR3 consists of 13 residues. The CDR3 bases are TGTGCCAGCAGCTTGACGGACAGGACCGAGCAGTACTTC. Protein: CASSLTDRTEQYF. Combining the CDR3 with reference TRBV7-2 and TRBJ2-7 gives the whole variable domain GAGVSQSPSNKVTEKGKDVELRCDPISGHTALYWYRQSLGQGLEFLIYFQGNSAPDKSGLPSDRFSAERTGGSVSTLTIQRTQQEDSAVYLCASSLTDRTEQYFGPGTRLTVT.

The chain employs TRBV7-2 and TRBJ1-5, with a tentative D call TRBD1 (5 bases). V lost 2 bases and J 3 bases, leaving 11 bases between the germline ends. The CDR3 totals 15 residues. Looked up from germline, CDR1 is SGHTA and CDR2 is FQGNSA. The DNA for the CDR3 is TGTGCCAGCAGCTTAATATCAGGGCCCAATCAGCCCCAGCATTTT. It is translated as CASSLISGPNQPQHF.

This chain connects TRBV6-1 to TRBJ1-4; D remains unclear. The CDR3 extends over 17 amino acids. With 3 bases removed from V and 0 bases from J, the gap between germline ends came to 14 bases. Germline assignment: CDR1 MNHNS and CDR2 SASEGT. CDR3 in DNA: TGTGCCAGCAGTGACAGGCGACTTCTAGCAACTAATGAAAAACTGTTTTTT. This gives the protein CASSDRRLLATNEKLFF.

The rearrangement uses TRBV28 and TRBJ2-7; tentative D call: TRBD1 (6 bases). CDR1 and CDR2 (germline): MDHEN, SYDVKM. The CDR3 totals 14 residues. Trimming took 1 base from V and 5 from J, leaving 12 bases between them. The CDR3 nucleotides are TGTGCCAGCAGTTTATTGTACAGGGCCCACGAGCAGTACTTC. It encodes CASSLLYRAHEQYF.

The rearrangement joins TRBV9 to TRBJ1-1; D is unclear. V lost 0 bases to trimming and J lost 4 bases, with 10 bases between them. Germline V CDR1 and CDR2: SGDLS, YYNGEE. The CDR3 runs to 14 residues. CDR3 nucleotides: TGTGCCAGCAGCGTAGTGACATCCTTCACTGAAGCTTTCTTT. Protein product: CASSVVTSFTEAFF.

V and J are TRBV15 and TRBJ1-3, with 7 bases matching TRBD1. The CDR3 spans 16 residues. J lost 3 bases, V lost 0 bases, and 5 bases had no gene match. Germline CDR1 is LNHNV and CDR2 is YYDKDF (reference sequence). For the CDR3, the DNA is TGTGCCACCAGCAGAGACCCGACAGGGCTTGGAAACACCATATATTTT. Protein sequence: CATSRDPTGLGNTIYF.

This chain links TRBV7-9 with TRBJ1-1; D is unclear. Germline CDR1 reads SEHNR; CDR2 reads FQNEAQ (reference sequence). CDR3 length: 14 amino acids. Trimming took off 1 base at V and 1 base at J, with 7 bases between the two ends. The CDR3 reads CASSLEGSNTEAFF. In nucleotides, the CDR3 is TGTGCCAGCAGCTTAGAGGGCTCGAACACTGAAGCTTTCTTT. Together with reference TRBV7-9 and TRBJ1-1, the CDR3 gives the full variable domain: DTGVSQNPRHKITKRGQNVTFRCDPISEHNRLYWYRQTLGQGPEFLTYFQNEAQLEKSRLLSDRFSAERPKGSFSTLEIQRTEQGDSAMYLCASSLEGSNTEAFFGQGTRLTVV.

The chain joins TRBV19 to TRBJ2-6; possible D gene TRBD2, 5 bases. This CDR3 comprises 17 residues. From germline, CDR1 is LNHDA and CDR2 SQIVND (reference sequence). Trimming shortened V by 7 bases and J by 0 bases, and 16 bases separated the two germline ends. CDR3 bases: TGTGCCAGTACTAATTATCGGGGAGACTCTGGGGCCAACGTCCTGACTTTC. Protein: CASTNYRGDSGANVLTF.